This TCR beta chain is drawn from a study of T cells in Graves' hyperthyroidism and ophthalmopathy. The V end lost 4 bases, the J end lost 0 bases, and 7 bases lay between the germline ends. CDR3 length equals 14 residues. From germline, CDR1 is SGHRS and CDR2 YFSETQ. In regard to this clonotype: The target antigen is unknown.

Reasons for excluding patients were uncontrolled infection, other autoimmune disease, pregnancy or lactation. Orbital computed tomography and thyroid ultrasound, together with serum TRAb and thyroxine and clinical symptoms, were used for diagnoses. Points from the study as a whole: Progression to ophthalmopathy was predicted a median of about six months early. A model of 13 V-J pairs discriminated ophthalmopathy from stable hyperthyroidism.

TCR beta CDR3 sequences were amplified from RNA transcripts. HTBI primers were employed in a first-round RT-PCR of the TCR CDR3. From the multiplex PCR reads, TCRdb called clonotypes with MiXCR, one entry per CDR3 protein. The sample has approximately 510,000 distinct CDR3 sequences; 40% to 55% are singletons. The origin of this receptor is an adult woman with Graves' disease, either hyperthyroidism or ophthalmopathy (not recorded which). V gene TRBV5-1 combines with J gene TRBJ1-4, with D possibly matching TRBD1 (6 bases). Input material: peripheral blood or thyroid tissue (not recorded which). CDR3 coding DNA: TGCGCCAGCAGCGGGACATCAACTAATGAAAAACTGTTTTTT. Its translation is CASSGTSTNEKLFF.